The clone carrying this TCR beta chain was seen only a few times. Its specificity is not known. Making the TCR beta libraries involved quantitative 5'-RACE with molecular barcodes. TCRdb ran MiXCR on the 5' RACE reads and lists one entry per CDR3 protein. In the table there are approximately 260,000 distinct CDR3 sequences, 15% to 20% of which are singletons. The sample belongs to a study of CD8 T cells in ankylosing spondylitis. Study results and caveats: The authors reported significant enrichment of disease-linked clones in matched ankylosing spondylitis synovial fluid. With a CD8+ phenotype, disease-linked clones were relatively rare in peripheral blood.

The CDR3 consists of 15 residues. V was trimmed by 0 bases and J by 2 bases, leaving 10 bases between them. The germline V gene has CDR1 SGHRS and CDR2 YFSETQ. The chain uses TRBV5-1 and TRBJ2-3, with D perhaps TRBD1 or TRBD2 (5 bases each). This clonotype originated in a male donor with ankylosing spondylitis or in good health (not recorded which). The specimen sequenced was blood, either unsorted or a sorted T cell fraction (not recorded which). The CDR3 loop is CASSLVRDDTDTQYF. The CDR3 nucleotides are TGCGCCAGCAGCTTGGTCAGGGACGACACAGATACGCAGTATTTT. Variable domain in full (rest from reference TRBV5-1 and TRBJ2-3): KAGVTQTPRYLIKTRGQQVTLSCSPISGHRSVSWYQQTPGQGLQFLFEYFSETQRNKGNFPGRFSGRQFSNSRSEMNVSTLELGDSALYLCASSLVRDDTDTQYFGPGTRLTVL.